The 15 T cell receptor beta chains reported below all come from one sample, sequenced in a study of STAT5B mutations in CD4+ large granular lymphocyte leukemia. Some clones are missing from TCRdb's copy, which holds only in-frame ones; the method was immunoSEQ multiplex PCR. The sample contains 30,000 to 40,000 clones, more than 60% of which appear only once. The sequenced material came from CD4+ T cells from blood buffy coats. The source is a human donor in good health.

In nucleotides, the CDR3 is TGTGCTAGTGGTGCCGGTTGGGGGGGCAACACTGAAGCTTTCTTT. Encoded protein: CASGAGWGGNTEAFF. The chain couples TRBV12-5 to TRBJ1-1; TRBD1 is a possible D gene (6 bases). Germline V gene sequence: CDR1 LGHNT, CDR2 FRNRAP. The V and J ends lost 5 bases and 2 bases respectively, with 15 bases between them. This CDR3 has 15 amino acids.

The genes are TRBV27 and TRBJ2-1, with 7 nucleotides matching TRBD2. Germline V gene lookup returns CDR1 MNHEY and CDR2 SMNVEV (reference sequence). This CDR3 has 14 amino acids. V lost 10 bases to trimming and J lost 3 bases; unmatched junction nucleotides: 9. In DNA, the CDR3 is TGTGCCACCGCCTTAGCGGGTCGCTACAATGAGCAGTTCTTC. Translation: CATALAGRYNEQFF.

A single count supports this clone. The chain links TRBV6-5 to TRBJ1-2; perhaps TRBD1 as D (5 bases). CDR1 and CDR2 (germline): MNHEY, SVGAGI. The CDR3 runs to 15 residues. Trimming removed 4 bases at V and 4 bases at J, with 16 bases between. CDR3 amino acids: CASSSLQGSIYGYTF. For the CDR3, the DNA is TGTGCCAGCAGTTCCCTCCAGGGCAGTATCTATGGCTACACCTTC.

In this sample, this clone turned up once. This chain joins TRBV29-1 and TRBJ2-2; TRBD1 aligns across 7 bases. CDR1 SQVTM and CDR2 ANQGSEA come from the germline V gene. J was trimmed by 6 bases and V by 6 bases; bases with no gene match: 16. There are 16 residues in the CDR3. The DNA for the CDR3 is TGCAGCGTCGCCCGACAGGGAAAAAGTACCGCCGGGGAGCTGTTTTTT. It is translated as CSVARQGKSTAGELFF.

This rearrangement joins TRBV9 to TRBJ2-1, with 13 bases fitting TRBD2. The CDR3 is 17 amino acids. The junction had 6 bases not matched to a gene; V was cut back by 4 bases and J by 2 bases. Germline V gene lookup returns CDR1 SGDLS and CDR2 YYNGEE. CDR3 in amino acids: CASSPQLAGGPYNEQFF. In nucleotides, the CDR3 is TGTGCCAGCAGCCCCCAACTAGCGGGAGGGCCCTACAATGAGCAGTTCTTC.

The CDR3 sequence: CASSRGQRETQYF. The CDR3 bases are TGTGCCAGCAGCCGGGGACAAAGGGAGACCCAGTACTTC. This chain connects TRBV4-2 to TRBJ2-5, with a tentative D call TRBD1 (6 bases). CDR1 and CDR2 from the germline V gene are LGHNA and YNFKEQ. Deletions cut 4 bases from V and 5 bases from J, with 11 bases between. The CDR3 has 13 amino acids.

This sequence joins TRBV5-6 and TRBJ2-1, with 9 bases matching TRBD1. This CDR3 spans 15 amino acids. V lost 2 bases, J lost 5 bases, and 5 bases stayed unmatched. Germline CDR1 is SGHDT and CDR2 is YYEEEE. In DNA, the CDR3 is TGTGCCAGCAGCTTAACGGGACAGGGAAACAATGAGCAGTTCTTC. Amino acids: CASSLTGQGNNEQFF.

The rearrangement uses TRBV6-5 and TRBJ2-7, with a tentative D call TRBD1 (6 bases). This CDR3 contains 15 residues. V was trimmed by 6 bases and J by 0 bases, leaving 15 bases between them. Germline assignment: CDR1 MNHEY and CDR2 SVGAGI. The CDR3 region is CASSRAGQSSYEQYF. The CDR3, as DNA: TGTGCCAGCAGCAGAGCAGGACAGAGCTCCTACGAGCAGTACTTC.

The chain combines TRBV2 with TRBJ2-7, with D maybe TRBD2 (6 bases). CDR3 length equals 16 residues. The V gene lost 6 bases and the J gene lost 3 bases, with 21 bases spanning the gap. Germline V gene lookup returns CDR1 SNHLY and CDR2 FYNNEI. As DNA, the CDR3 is TGTGCCAGCAGCTATGGCCTCGGAGGGTCAGGCTACGAGCAGTACTTC. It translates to CASSYGLGGSGYEQYF.

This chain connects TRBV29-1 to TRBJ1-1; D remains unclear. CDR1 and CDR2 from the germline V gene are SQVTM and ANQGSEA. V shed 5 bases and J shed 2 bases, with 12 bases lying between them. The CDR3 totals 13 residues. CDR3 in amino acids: CSVSPIHNTEAFF. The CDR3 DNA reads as TGCAGCGTTAGTCCTATCCACAACACTGAAGCTTTCTTT. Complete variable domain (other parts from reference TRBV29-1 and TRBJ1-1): SAVISQKPSRDICQRGTSLTIQCQVDSQVTMMFWYRQQPGQSLTLIATANQGSEATYESGFVIDKFPISRPNLTFSTLTVSNMSPEDSSIYLCSVSPIHNTEAFFGQGTRLTVV.

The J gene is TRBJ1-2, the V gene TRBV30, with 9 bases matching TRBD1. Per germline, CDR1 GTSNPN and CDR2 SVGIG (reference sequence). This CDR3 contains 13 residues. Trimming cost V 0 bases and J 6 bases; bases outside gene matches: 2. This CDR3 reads CAWSVQGADGYTF. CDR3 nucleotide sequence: TGTGCCTGGAGTGTACAGGGGGCTGATGGCTACACCTTC.

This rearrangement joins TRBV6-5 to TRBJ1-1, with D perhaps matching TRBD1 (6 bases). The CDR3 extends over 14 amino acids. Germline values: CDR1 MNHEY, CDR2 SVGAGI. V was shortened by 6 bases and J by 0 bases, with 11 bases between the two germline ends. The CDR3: CASRGTYLNTEAFF. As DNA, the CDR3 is TGTGCCAGCAGGGGGACATATCTGAACACTGAAGCTTTCTTT.

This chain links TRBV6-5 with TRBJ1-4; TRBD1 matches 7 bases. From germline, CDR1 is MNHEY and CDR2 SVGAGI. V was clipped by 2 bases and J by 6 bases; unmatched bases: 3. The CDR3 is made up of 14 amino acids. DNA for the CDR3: TGTGCCAGCAGTTACCGGGACAGACATGAAAAACTGTTTTTT. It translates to CASSYRDRHEKLFF.

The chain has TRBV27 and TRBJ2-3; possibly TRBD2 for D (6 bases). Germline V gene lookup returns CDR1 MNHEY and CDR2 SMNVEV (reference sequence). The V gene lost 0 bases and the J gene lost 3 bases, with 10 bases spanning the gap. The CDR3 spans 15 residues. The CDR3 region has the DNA TGTGCCAGCAGTTTATCGGGGGGACCGACAGATACGCAGTATTTT. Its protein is CASSLSGGPTDTQYF.

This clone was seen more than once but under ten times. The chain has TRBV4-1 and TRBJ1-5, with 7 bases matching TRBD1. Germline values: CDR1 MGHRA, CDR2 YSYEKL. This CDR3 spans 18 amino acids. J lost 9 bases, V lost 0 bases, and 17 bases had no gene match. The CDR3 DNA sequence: TGCGCCAGCAGCCAAGATTTCCAAGGGGGCGGGAAGGTAAGGCCCCAGCATTTT. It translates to CASSQDFQGGGKVRPQHF.